This T cell receptor beta chain was obtained from a study of identical twins. General study findings and limits: Analyses of zero insertions could be partly confounded by invariant MAIT and iNKT cells. Fewer insertions marked abundant cord blood beta clonotypes; young adult naive trended weakly, memory not at all.

For this clonotype: The target antigen is unknown.

From germline, CDR1 is LNHDA and CDR2 SQIVND (reference sequence). V was pared by 3 bases and J by 0 bases, with 9 bases between. The CDR3 is 16 residues long. Template switching added a universal primer site; cDNA carried unique molecular identifiers. TCRdb passed the 5' RACE reads through MiXCR, listing each CDR3 protein once. The repertoire has about 220,000 distinct CDR3 sequences, under 10% of them found once; the top ten carry 1.9%. Another study also made use of these data, one on yellow fever vaccine responses in identical twins. That study adds: Reported findings indicate that twins' vaccine T cell responses seemed partially convergent, partially personalized.

The sample comprised memory (CD45RO+) T cells sorted from blood. The sequence was collected from a woman between 18 and 29 years old in good health. V usage is TRBV19 and J usage is TRBJ2-6; D is unclear. The CDR3 nucleotides are TGTGCCAGTAGTATCGACAAGGGCTCTGGGGCCAACGTCCTGACTTTC. Its protein is CASSIDKGSGANVLTF.